This T cell receptor beta chain was captured by sequencing in a study of cytomegalovirus exposure and HLA in healthy donors. Donors were ostensibly healthy at sampling, although undocumented immune exposures were probable. Note on this clone: The antigen remains unidentified.

Use of 60 Vbeta and 13 Jbeta primers characterized the PCR. The table came from immunoSEQ multiplex PCR; TCRdb's copy has only in-frame clones and leaves some out. The repertoire includes 140,000 or so clones, roughly 80% of them detected once, and 1.5% to 2% sits in the top ten. Study results and caveats: CMV serostatus was the sole immune exposure data available. The majority of CMV-associated TCR beta chains were reported as apparently HLA-restricted in a later analysis.

The receptor was derived from a woman aged 40 to 49 in good health and CMV-seronegative. Sequenced input: PBMCs.

The CDR3 coding sequence is TGCGCCAGCAGTCCACCGACAGGGGAGTACGAGCAGTACTTC. Protein sequence: CASSPPTGEYEQYF. The chain carries TRBV23-1 and TRBJ2-7, with 8 bases fitting TRBD1. TRBV23-1 is known as an ORF, though its function is uncertain. The CDR3 is made up of 14 amino acids. V shed 4 bases and J 4 bases; nucleotides not matched to a gene: 6.